Listed below are T cell receptor beta chains from one sample, sequenced in a study of control samples from healthy donors and cancer patients. Assay: immunoSEQ multiplex PCR; the TCRdb copy retains only in-frame clones and omits some. Among tens of thousands of clones, 85% to 95% were seen once, and the ten largest hold about 1.5%. The sample taken for sequencing was blood. The origin of the receptors is a young woman in good health. The CDR3 runs from the conserved cysteine through the conserved F or W. The D gene is left open where the match is weak. Expanded clones get a size class; other rows say once, few or many, or leave the size out.

j_gene: TRBJ1-4; abundance: .; v_gene: TRBV4-2; d_gene: TRBD1; CDR3aa: CASSRGQAIGRNEKLFF; CDR3nt: TGTGCCAGCAGCCGAGGACAGGCCATTGGGCGGAATGAAAAACTGTTTTTT
j_gene: TRBJ1-2; abundance: .; v_gene: TRBV4-2; d_gene: TRBD1; CDR3aa: CASSQEVWDSDNYGYTF; CDR3nt: TGTGCCAGCAGCCAAGAGGTCTGGGACAGCGATAACTATGGCTACACCTTC
j_gene: TRBJ2-7; abundance: few; v_gene: TRBV7-9; d_gene: .; CDR3aa: CASSPQGPLLYEQYF; CDR3nt: TGTGCCAGCAGCCCACAGGGACCACTACTCTACGAGCAGTACTTC
j_gene: TRBJ2-1; abundance: .; v_gene: TRBV28; d_gene: TRBD2; CDR3aa: CASSPGLVNYNEQFF; CDR3nt: TGTGCCAGCAGCCCGGGACTAGTAAACTACAATGAGCAGTTCTTC
j_gene: TRBJ2-7; abundance: .; v_gene: TRBV10-3; d_gene: TRBD1; CDR3aa: CAISEAGGLEQYF; CDR3nt: TGTGCCATCAGTGAGGCAGGGGGCCTCGAGCAGTACTTC
j_gene: TRBJ2-1; abundance: .; v_gene: TRBV7-2; d_gene: TRBD2; CDR3aa: CASSLVAGGYYNEQFF; CDR3nt: TGTGCCAGCAGCTTAGTAGCGGGAGGCTACTACAATGAGCAGTTCTTC
j_gene: TRBJ1-5; abundance: few; v_gene: TRBV6-5; d_gene: .; CDR3aa: CASNNEASNQPQHF; CDR3nt: TGTGCCAGCAACAATGAGGCGAGCAATCAGCCCCAGCATTTT
j_gene: TRBJ1-5; abundance: .; v_gene: TRBV30; d_gene: .; CDR3aa: CAWTQIGDGNQPQHF; CDR3nt: TGTGCCTGGACCCAAATCGGGGACGGCAATCAGCCCCAGCATTTT
j_gene: TRBJ1-3; abundance: .; v_gene: TRBV7-8; d_gene: .; CDR3aa: CASSPPRRSSGNTIYF; CDR3nt: TGTGCCAGCAGCCCTCCCCGACGGAGCTCTGGAAACACCATATATTTT
j_gene: TRBJ2-7; abundance: .; v_gene: TRBV21-1; d_gene: .; CDR3aa: CASSKAEGTHSYEQYF; CDR3nt: TGTGCCAGCAGCAAAGCTGAGGGGACCCACTCCTACGAGCAGTACTTC
j_gene: TRBJ2-7; abundance: .; v_gene: TRBV10-2; d_gene: .; CDR3aa: CASSESGGRHEQYF; CDR3nt: TGCGCCAGCAGTGAGTCTGGCGGTCGACACGAGCAGTACTTC
j_gene: TRBJ1-4; abundance: .; v_gene: TRBV7-9; d_gene: .; CDR3aa: CASSLPDRLEKLFF; CDR3nt: TGTGCCAGCAGCTTACCTGACAGACTGGAAAAACTGTTTTTT
j_gene: TRBJ2-1; abundance: .; v_gene: TRBV5-1; d_gene: .; CDR3aa: CASRPGDSYNEQFF; CDR3nt: TGCGCCAGCAGGCCAGGGGACTCCTACAATGAGCAGTTCTTC
j_gene: TRBJ2-1; abundance: .; v_gene: TRBV12-3/TRBV12-4; d_gene: .; CDR3aa: CASSIGQNNEQFF; CDR3nt: TGTGCCAGCAGTATTGGACAGAACAATGAGCAGTTCTTC
j_gene: TRBJ1-1; abundance: .; v_gene: TRBV9; d_gene: .; CDR3aa: CASSANPGTAMNTEAFF; CDR3nt: TGTGCCAGCAGTGCCAACCCCGGGACGGCTATGAACACTGAAGCTTTCTTT
j_gene: TRBJ1-1; abundance: .; v_gene: TRBV19; d_gene: TRBD1; CDR3aa: CASSLPGTGNEAFF; CDR3nt: TGTGCCAGTAGTCTACCGGGGACAGGGAATGAAGCTTTCTTT
j_gene: TRBJ1-1; abundance: .; v_gene: TRBV19; d_gene: .; CDR3aa: CASSIALRREGNTEAFF; CDR3nt: TGTGCCAGTAGTATAGCATTACGGAGAGAAGGGAACACTGAAGCTTTCTTT
j_gene: TRBJ2-7; abundance: .; v_gene: TRBV27; d_gene: .; CDR3aa: CASSPTWGNAYEQYF; CDR3nt: TGTGCCAGCAGTCCTACGTGGGGAAATGCCTACGAGCAGTACTTC
j_gene: TRBJ1-6; abundance: .; v_gene: TRBV5-1; d_gene: TRBD1; CDR3aa: CASSLGQYDSPLHF; CDR3nt: TGCGCCAGCAGCCTGGGACAGTACGATTCACCCCTCCACTTT
j_gene: TRBJ1-5; abundance: .; v_gene: TRBV18; d_gene: TRBD1; CDR3aa: CASSRDRGENQPQHF; CDR3nt: TGTGCCAGCTCCCGGGACAGGGGGGAAAATCAGCCCCAGCATTTT
j_gene: TRBJ2-1; abundance: .; v_gene: TRBV20-1; d_gene: .; CDR3aa: CSAEEQFF; CDR3nt: TGCAGTGCCGAGGAGCAGTTCTTC
j_gene: TRBJ2-3; abundance: .; v_gene: TRBV30; d_gene: .; CDR3aa: CAWSVPSGPSTDTQYF; CDR3nt: TGTGCCTGGAGTGTACCCAGCGGGCCTAGCACAGATACGCAGTATTTT
j_gene: TRBJ2-3; abundance: .; v_gene: TRBV2; d_gene: TRBD1; CDR3aa: CASTRDRGTDTQYF; CDR3nt: TGTGCCAGCACTAGGGACAGGGGCACAGATACGCAGTATTTT
j_gene: TRBJ2-3; abundance: .; v_gene: TRBV3-1/TRBV3-2; d_gene: TRBD2; CDR3aa: CASIGTSGSTDTQYF; CDR3nt: TGTGCCAGCATCGGGACTAGCGGGAGCACAGATACGCAGTATTTT
j_gene: TRBJ1-1; abundance: .; v_gene: TRBV30; d_gene: .; CDR3aa: CAWRGVGSTEAFF; CDR3nt: TGTGCCTGGAGGGGGGTAGGTTCGACTGAAGCTTTCTTT
j_gene: TRBJ2-7; abundance: .; v_gene: TRBV30; d_gene: TRBD2; CDR3aa: CAWRVAGGPFEQYF; CDR3nt: TGTGCCTGGAGGGTAGCGGGGGGGCCCTTCGAGCAGTACTTC
j_gene: TRBJ1-1; abundance: .; v_gene: TRBV19; d_gene: .; CDR3aa: CASSPGRLNTEAFF; CDR3nt: TGTGCCAGTAGTCCGGGACGGTTGAACACTGAAGCTTTCTTT
j_gene: TRBJ2-2; abundance: .; v_gene: TRBV7-2; d_gene: TRBD1; CDR3aa: CASSRTGFAGELFF; CDR3nt: TGTGCCAGCAGCAGGACAGGGTTTGCCGGGGAGCTGTTTTTT
j_gene: TRBJ2-7; abundance: .; v_gene: TRBV9; d_gene: .; CDR3aa: CASSVDQGSYEQYF; CDR3nt: TGTGCCAGCAGCGTAGACCAGGGCTCCTACGAGCAGTACTTC
j_gene: TRBJ2-1; abundance: .; v_gene: TRBV2; d_gene: .; CDR3aa: CASVEQNANEQFF; CDR3nt: TGTGCCAGCGTGGAGCAGAACGCCAATGAGCAGTTCTTC
j_gene: TRBJ2-7; abundance: .; v_gene: TRBV5-1; d_gene: TRBD2; CDR3aa: CASSPSSGSDEQYF; CDR3nt: TGCGCCAGCAGCCCCTCTAGCGGGAGCGACGAGCAGTACTTC
j_gene: TRBJ1-2; abundance: .; v_gene: TRBV11-2; d_gene: .; CDR3aa: CASSRMGLGYTF; CDR3nt: TGTGCCAGCAGCCGTATGGGGTTGGGCTACACCTTC
j_gene: TRBJ1-1; abundance: few; v_gene: TRBV5-4; d_gene: .; CDR3aa: CASSLGTVRPTEAFF; CDR3nt: TGTGCCAGCAGCTTGGGGACAGTTCGACCCACTGAAGCTTTCTTT
j_gene: TRBJ1-1; abundance: .; v_gene: TRBV19; d_gene: .; CDR3aa: CASSSDPNTEAFF; CDR3nt: TGTGCCAGTAGTAGCGACCCGAACACTGAAGCTTTCTTT
j_gene: TRBJ2-7; abundance: once; v_gene: TRBV6-2/TRBV6-3; d_gene: .; CDR3aa: CASSYYGTSSYEQYF; CDR3nt: TGTGCCAGCAGTTACTACGGGACTTCGTCCTACGAGCAGTACTTC
j_gene: TRBJ1-5; abundance: .; v_gene: TRBV18; d_gene: .; CDR3aa: CASSPYESDQPQHF; CDR3nt: TGTGCCAGCTCACCGTATGAATCAGATCAGCCCCAGCATTTT
j_gene: TRBJ2-3; abundance: once; v_gene: TRBV19; d_gene: TRBD2; CDR3aa: CASGLGGGTDTQYF; CDR3nt: TGTGCCAGTGGCCTGGGGGGGGGCACAGATACGCAGTATTTT